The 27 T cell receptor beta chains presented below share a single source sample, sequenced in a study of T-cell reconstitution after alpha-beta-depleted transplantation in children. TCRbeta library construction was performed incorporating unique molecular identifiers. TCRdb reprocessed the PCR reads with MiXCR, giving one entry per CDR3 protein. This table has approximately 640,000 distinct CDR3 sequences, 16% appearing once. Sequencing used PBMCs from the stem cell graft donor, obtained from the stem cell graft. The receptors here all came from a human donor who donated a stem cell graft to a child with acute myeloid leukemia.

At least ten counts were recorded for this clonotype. The CDR3 spells CASSPLTDYGYTF. The CDR3 DNA reads as TGCGCCAGCAGCCCATTGACAGACTATGGCTACACCTTC. The rearrangement uses TRBV5-1 and TRBJ1-2, with D perhaps TRBD1 (5 bases). The CDR3 sequence is 13 residues long. The V end lost 4 bases, the J end lost 3 bases, and 10 bases lay between the germline ends. Germline V gives CDR1 SGHRS, CDR2 YFSETQ.

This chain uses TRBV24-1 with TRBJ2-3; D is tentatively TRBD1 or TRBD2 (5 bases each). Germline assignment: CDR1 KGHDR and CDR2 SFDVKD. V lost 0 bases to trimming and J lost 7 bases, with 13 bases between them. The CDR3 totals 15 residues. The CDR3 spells CATSDLGRGSNTQYF. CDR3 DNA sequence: TGTGCCACCAGTGATTTGGGCCGGGGCTCGAATACGCAGTATTTT.

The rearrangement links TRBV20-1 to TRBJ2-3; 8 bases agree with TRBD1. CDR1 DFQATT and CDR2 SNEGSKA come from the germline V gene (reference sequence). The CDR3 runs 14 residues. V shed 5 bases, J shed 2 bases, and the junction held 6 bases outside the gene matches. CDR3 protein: CSALGQAITDTQYF. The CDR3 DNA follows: TGCAGTGCTCTGGGACAGGCTATCACAGATACGCAGTATTTT.

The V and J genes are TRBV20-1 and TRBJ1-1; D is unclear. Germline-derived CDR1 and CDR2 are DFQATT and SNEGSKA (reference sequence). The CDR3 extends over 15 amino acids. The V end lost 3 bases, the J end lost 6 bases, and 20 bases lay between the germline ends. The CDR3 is CSASPLGRAWSEAFF. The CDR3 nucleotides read TGCAGTGCTAGCCCCCTCGGTAGGGCTTGGTCTGAAGCTTTCTTT.

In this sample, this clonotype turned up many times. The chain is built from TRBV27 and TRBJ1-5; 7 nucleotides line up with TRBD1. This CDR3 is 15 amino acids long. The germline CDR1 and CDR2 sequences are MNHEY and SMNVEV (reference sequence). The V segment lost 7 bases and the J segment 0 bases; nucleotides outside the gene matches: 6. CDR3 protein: CASTEGAASNQPQHF. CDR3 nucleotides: TGTGCCAGCACAGAGGGGGCAGCTAGCAATCAGCCCCAGCATTTT.

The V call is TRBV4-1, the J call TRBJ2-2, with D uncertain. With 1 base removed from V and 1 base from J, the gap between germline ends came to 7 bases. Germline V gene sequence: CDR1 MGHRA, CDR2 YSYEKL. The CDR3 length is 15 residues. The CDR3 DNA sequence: TGCGCCAGCAGCCAAGGGATATGGAACACCGGGGAGCTGTTTTTT. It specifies CASSQGIWNTGELFF.

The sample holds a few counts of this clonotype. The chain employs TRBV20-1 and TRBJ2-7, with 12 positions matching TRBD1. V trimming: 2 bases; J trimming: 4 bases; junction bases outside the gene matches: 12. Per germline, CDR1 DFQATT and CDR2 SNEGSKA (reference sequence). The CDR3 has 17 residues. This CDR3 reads CSARKRGTGGRGYEQYV. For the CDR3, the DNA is TGCAGTGCTAGAAAGAGAGGGACAGGGGGCCGGGGGTACGAGCAGTACGTC.

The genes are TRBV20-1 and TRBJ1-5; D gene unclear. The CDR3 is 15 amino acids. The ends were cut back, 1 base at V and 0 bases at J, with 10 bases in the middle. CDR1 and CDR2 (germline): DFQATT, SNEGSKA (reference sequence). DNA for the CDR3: TGCAGTGCTAGAGTAAGGGAGACTAGCAATCAGCCCCAGCATTTT. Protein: CSARVRETSNQPQHF.

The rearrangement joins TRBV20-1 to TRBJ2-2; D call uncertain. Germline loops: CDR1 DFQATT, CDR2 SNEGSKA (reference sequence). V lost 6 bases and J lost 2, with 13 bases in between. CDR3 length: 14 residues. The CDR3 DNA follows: TGCAGTGCGCAACATCTCCGCAACACCGGGGAGCTGTTTTTT. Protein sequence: CSAQHLRNTGELFF.

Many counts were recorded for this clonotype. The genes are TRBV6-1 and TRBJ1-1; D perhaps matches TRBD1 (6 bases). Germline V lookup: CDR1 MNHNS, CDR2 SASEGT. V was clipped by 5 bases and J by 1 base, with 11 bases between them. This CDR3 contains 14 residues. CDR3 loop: CASSRRQENTEAFF. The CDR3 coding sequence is TGTGCCAGCAGTCGCAGACAGGAGAACACTGAAGCTTTCTTT.

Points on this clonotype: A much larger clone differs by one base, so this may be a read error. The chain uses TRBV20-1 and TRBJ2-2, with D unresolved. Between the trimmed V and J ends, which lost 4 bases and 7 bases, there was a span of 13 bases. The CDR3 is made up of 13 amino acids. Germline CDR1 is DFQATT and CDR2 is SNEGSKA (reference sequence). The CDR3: CSANHRSDGELFF. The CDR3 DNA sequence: TGCAGTGCTAACCATCGGTCGGACGGGGAGCTGTTTTTT.

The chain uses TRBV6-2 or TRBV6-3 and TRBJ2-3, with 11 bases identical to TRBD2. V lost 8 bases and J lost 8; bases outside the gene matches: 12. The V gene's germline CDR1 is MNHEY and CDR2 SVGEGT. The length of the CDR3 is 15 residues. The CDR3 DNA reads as TGTGCCAGCGACCAACTAGCGGGGGAACGTGCTACGCAGTATTTT. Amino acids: CASDQLAGERATQYF.

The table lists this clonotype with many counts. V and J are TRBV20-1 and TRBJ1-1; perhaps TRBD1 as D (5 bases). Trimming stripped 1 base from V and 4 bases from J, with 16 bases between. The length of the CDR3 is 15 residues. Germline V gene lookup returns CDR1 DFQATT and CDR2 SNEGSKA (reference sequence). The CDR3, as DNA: TGCAGTGCTAGAGCGTCGGGTTCTAGGGGCACTGAAGCTTTCTTT. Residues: CSARASGSRGTEAFF.

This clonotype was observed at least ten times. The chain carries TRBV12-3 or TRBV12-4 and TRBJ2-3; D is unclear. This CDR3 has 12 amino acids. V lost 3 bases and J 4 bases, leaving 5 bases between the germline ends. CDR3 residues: CASSFQADTQYF. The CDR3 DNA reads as TGTGCCAGCAGTTTTCAGGCAGATACGCAGTATTTT.

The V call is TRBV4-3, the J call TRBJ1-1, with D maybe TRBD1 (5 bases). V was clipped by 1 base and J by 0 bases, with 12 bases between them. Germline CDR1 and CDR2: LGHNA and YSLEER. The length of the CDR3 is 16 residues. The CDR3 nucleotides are TGCGCCAGCAGCCAAGTATTATCAGGGTTGAACACTGAAGCTTTCTTT. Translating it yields CASSQVLSGLNTEAFF.

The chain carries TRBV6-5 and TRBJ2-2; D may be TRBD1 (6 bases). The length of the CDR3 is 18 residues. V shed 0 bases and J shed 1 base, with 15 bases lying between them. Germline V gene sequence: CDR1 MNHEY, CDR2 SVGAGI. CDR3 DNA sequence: TGTGCCAGCAGTTACTCGACCACTCCGGGACAGAACACCGGGGAGCTGTTTTTT. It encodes CASSYSTTPGQNTGELFF.

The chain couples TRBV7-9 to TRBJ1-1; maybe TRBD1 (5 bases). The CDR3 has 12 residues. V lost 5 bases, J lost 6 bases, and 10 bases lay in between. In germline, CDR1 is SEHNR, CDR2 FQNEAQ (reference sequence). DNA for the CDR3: TGTGCCAGCAGCCCTGGGGGATCTGAAGCTTTCTTT. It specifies CASSPGGSEAFF.

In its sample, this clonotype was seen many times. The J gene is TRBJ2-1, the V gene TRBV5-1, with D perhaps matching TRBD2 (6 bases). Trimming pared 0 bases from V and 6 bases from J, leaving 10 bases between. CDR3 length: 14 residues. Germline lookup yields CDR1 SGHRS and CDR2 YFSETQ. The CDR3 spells CASSLESSGNEQFF. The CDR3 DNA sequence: TGCGCCAGCAGCTTGGAAAGTAGCGGCAATGAGCAGTTCTTC.

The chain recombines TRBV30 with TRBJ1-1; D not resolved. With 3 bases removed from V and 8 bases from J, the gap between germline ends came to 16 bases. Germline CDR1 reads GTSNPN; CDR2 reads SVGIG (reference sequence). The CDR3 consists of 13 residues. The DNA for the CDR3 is TGTGCCTGGAGCGATACTCAAGGGATGGAAGCTTTCTTT. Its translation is CAWSDTQGMEAFF.

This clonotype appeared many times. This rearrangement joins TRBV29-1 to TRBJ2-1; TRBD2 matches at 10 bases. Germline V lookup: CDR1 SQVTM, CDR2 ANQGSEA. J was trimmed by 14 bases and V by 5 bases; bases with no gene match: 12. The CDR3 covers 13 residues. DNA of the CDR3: TGCAGCGTTCGTACTTCTAGCGGGGGCTTGGAGTTCTTC. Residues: CSVRTSSGGLEFF.

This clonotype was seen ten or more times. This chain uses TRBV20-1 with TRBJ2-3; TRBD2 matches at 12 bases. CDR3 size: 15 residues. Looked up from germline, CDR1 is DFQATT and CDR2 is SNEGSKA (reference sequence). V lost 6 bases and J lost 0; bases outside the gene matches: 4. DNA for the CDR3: TGCAGTGCCAACGGACTAGCGGGAAGCACAGATACGCAGTATTTT. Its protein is CSANGLAGSTDTQYF.

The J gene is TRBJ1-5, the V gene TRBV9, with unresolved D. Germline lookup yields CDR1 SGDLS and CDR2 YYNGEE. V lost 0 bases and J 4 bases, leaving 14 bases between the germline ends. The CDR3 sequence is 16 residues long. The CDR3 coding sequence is TGTGCCAGCAGCGTAGCGTCCCCCCCGCTTAATCAGCCCCAGCATTTT. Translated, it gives CASSVASPPLNQPQHF.

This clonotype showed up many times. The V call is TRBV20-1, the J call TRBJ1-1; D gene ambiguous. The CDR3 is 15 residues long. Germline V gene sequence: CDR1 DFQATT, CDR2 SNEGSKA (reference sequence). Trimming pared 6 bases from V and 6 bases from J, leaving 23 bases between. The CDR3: CSAIGDFPRTAEAFF. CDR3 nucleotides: TGCAGTGCCATCGGCGACTTCCCCAGAACAGCTGAAGCTTTCTTT.

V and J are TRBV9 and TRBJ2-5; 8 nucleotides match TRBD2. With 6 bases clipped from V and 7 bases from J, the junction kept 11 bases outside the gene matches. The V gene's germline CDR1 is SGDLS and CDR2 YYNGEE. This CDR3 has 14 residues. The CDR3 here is CASNPSGGMGTQYF. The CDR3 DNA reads TGTGCCAGCAACCCGAGCGGGGGCATGGGGACCCAGTACTTC. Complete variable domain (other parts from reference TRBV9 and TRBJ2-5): DSGVTQTPKHLITATGQRVTLRCSPRSGDLSVYWYQQSLDQGLQFLIQYYNGEERAKGNILERFSAQQFPDLHSELNLSSLELGDSALYFCASNPSGGMGTQYFGPGTRLLVL.

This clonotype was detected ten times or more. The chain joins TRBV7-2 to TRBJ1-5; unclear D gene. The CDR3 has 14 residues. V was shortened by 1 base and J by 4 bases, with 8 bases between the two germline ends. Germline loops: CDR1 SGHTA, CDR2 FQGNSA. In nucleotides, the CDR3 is TGTGCCAGCAGCTTAGATCGCAGAAATCAGCCCCAGCATTTT. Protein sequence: CASSLDRRNQPQHF. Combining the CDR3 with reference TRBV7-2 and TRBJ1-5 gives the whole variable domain GAGVSQSPSNKVTEKGKDVELRCDPISGHTALYWYRQSLGQGLEFLIYFQGNSAPDKSGLPSDRFSAERTGGSVSTLTIQRTQQEDSAVYLCASSLDRRNQPQHFGDGTRLSIL.

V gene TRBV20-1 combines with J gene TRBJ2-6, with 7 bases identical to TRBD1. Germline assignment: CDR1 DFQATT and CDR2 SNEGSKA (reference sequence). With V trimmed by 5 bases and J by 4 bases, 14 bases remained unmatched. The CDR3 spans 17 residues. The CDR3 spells CSARLQGTLTGANVLTF. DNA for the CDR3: TGCAGTGCTCGCCTACAGGGGACGCTGACCGGGGCCAACGTCCTGACTTTC.

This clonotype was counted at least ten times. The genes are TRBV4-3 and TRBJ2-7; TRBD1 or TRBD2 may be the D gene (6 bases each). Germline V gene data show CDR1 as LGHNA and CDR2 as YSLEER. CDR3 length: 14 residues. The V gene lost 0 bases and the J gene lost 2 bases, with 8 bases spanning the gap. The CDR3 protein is CASSQDRGAYEQYF. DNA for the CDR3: TGCGCCAGCAGCCAAGATAGGGGGGCCTACGAGCAGTACTTC.